Below, 25 T cell receptor beta chains from the same sample are listed, as sequenced in a study of T cell responses to AZD1222 COVID-19 vaccine. Here immunoSEQ multiplex PCR was the method, and the copy in TCRdb shows in-frame clones only, minus some. Of about 190,000 clones listed, about 87% are singletons. Here the sequenced sample was peripheral blood, taken on day 0 of MenACWY control vaccination. These receptors all come from an adult in good health.

The CDR3 sequence is CASSIDRANRGGFTDTQYF. The CDR3 DNA sequence: TGTGCCAGTAGTATAGATCGAGCCAATAGGGGAGGTTTCACAGATACGCAGTATTTT. The chain is built from TRBV19 and TRBJ2-3; tentatively, D is TRBD2 (6 bases). V lost 0 bases to trimming and J lost 2 bases, with 21 bases between them. Per germline, CDR1 LNHDA and CDR2 SQIVND (reference sequence). The CDR3 spans 19 residues.

This chain links TRBV4-1 with TRBJ1-4; 8 bases are a match to TRBD1. The CDR3 runs to 16 residues. Germline-derived CDR1 and CDR2 are MGHRA and YSYEKL. V shed 1 base, J shed 8 bases, and the junction held 9 bases outside the gene matches. The CDR3, as DNA: TGCGCCAGCAGCCAAGGGGGACAGGAAGGGAGGGAAAAACTGTTTTTT. Amino acids: CASSQGGQEGREKLFF.

This sequence joins TRBV19 and TRBJ2-5, with 10 bases matching TRBD2. The CDR3 is 13 residues long. Unmatched junction bases numbered 4, after V lost 7 bases and J lost 5 bases. In germline, CDR1 is LNHDA, CDR2 SQIVND (reference sequence). As DNA, the CDR3 is TGTGCCAGTACCAATAGCGGGAGGGAGACCCAGTACTTC. Translated: CASTNSGRETQYF.

The chain joins TRBV2 to TRBJ1-1; D not resolved. Trimming pared 6 bases from V and 4 bases from J, leaving 12 bases between. This CDR3 contains 13 residues. Germline CDR1 reads SNHLY; CDR2 reads FYNNEI. CDR3 residues: CASSPTGFTEAFF. CDR3 nucleotides: TGTGCCAGCAGCCCAACGGGGTTCACTGAAGCTTTCTTT.

This chain joins TRBV7-2 and TRBJ2-3, with no clear D. The CDR3 consists of 15 residues. The germline gives CDR1 SGHTA, CDR2 FQGNSA. Trimming left V 3 bases short and J 4 bases short, with 14 bases between. The CDR3 nucleotides are TGTGCCAGCAGCTTGATTGGGCAGGCATCAGATACGCAGTATTTT. Its protein is CASSLIGQASDTQYF.

The chain combines TRBV25-1 with TRBJ1-2; D may be TRBD1 (6 bases). The V end was cut by 2 bases, the J end by 8 bases, with 9 bases between. Germline V CDR1 and CDR2: MGHDK, SYGVNS. This CDR3 is built from 12 residues. In DNA, the CDR3 is TGTGCCAGCAGTGAAATGCAGGGGGGCTACACCTTC. Protein sequence: CASSEMQGGYTF.

The chain couples TRBV5-5 to TRBJ1-4; D is undetermined. V was pared by 4 bases and J by 4 bases, with 5 bases between. Germline V gives CDR1 SGHKS, CDR2 YYEKEE (reference sequence). The CDR3 is 12 residues long. CDR3 protein: CASSLFNEKLFF. The CDR3 DNA reads TGTGCCAGCAGCCTTTTTAATGAAAAACTGTTTTTT.

V is TRBV5-1 and J is TRBJ2-5; possible D gene TRBD2, 6 bases. Germline values: CDR1 SGHRS, CDR2 YFSETQ. Trimming cost V 0 bases and J 2 bases, with 14 bases left between them. The CDR3 is 16 residues long. In DNA form, the CDR3 reads TGCGCCAGCAGCTTGGGTTTGGGGGGAAGGCAAGAGACCCAGTACTTC. It translates to CASSLGLGGRQETQYF.

J is TRBJ1-6 and V is TRBV6-5, with 8 positions matching TRBD1. Losses at the gene ends were 6 bases for V and 9 bases for J; bases not matched to a gene: 10. CDR1 is MNHEY, CDR2 SVGAGI, per germline. The CDR3 runs to 15 residues. The CDR3 DNA reads as TGTGCCAGCAGATCTTCGGCAGGGGGCGGTTCACCCCTCCACTTT. Protein sequence: CASRSSAGGGSPLHF.

The rearrangement links TRBV6-2 or TRBV6-3 to TRBJ1-1, with 8 bases that match TRBD1. Germline V gene sequence: CDR1 MNHEY, CDR2 SVGEGT. The CDR3 consists of 16 residues. V shed 6 bases, J shed 0 bases, and the junction held 9 bases outside the gene matches. CDR3 in amino acids: CASSPGGTGLNTEAFF. The CDR3 DNA sequence: TGTGCCAGCAGCCCCGGTGGGACAGGTCTGAACACTGAAGCTTTCTTT.

The chain has TRBV12-3 or TRBV12-4 and TRBJ1-2, with D tentatively TRBD1 (6 bases). V was clipped by 6 bases and J by 2 bases, with 10 bases between them. The CDR3 sequence is 13 residues long. CDR3 sequence (DNA): TGTGCCAGCAGCTGGGACACAAACTATGGCTACACCTTC. Residues: CASSWDTNYGYTF.

The rearrangement links TRBV19 to TRBJ1-5; D gene uncertain. The CDR3 runs to 13 residues. Germline V lookup: CDR1 LNHDA, CDR2 SQIVND (reference sequence). Trimming stripped 4 bases from V and 9 bases from J, with 13 bases between. In DNA, the CDR3 is TGTGCCAGTAGTACCATCGAGGGTGGGCCCCAGCATTTT. Residues: CASSTIEGGPQHF.

The chain recombines TRBV6-5 with TRBJ1-1, with D perhaps TRBD1 (5 bases). The V gene lost 2 bases and the J gene lost 0 bases, with 7 bases spanning the gap. CDR1 MNHEY and CDR2 SVGAGI come from the germline V gene. The CDR3 totals 14 residues. CDR3 nucleotide sequence: TGTGCCAGCAGTTACAGGGGTGTGAACACTGAAGCTTTCTTT. Translating gives CASSYRGVNTEAFF.

J is TRBJ1-2 and V is TRBV29-1; D is undetermined. CDR3 size: 14 residues. Trimming cost V 0 bases and J 9 bases, with 17 bases left between them. Germline V gene lookup returns CDR1 SQVTM and CDR2 ANQGSEA. CDR3 in amino acids: CSVEDKYGRSSYTF. For the CDR3, the DNA is TGCAGCGTTGAAGATAAATACGGGAGGAGCAGCTACACCTTC. Full variable domain (outside the CDR3, taken from reference TRBV29-1 and TRBJ1-2): SAVISQKPSRDICQRGTSLTIQCQVDSQVTMMFWYRQQPGQSLTLIATANQGSEATYESGFVIDKFPISRPNLTFSTLTVSNMSPEDSSIYLCSVEDKYGRSSYTFGSGTRLTVV.

The V call is TRBV18, the J call TRBJ2-3, with a tentative D call TRBD1 (5 bases). Trimming cost V 2 bases and J 11 bases, with 17 bases left between them. This CDR3 region has 14 residues. Germline CDR1 KGHSH, CDR2 LQKENI. CDR3: CASSPMGQSQGQYF. The CDR3 DNA reads TGTGCCAGCTCACCAATGGGTCAGTCCCAGGGGCAGTATTTT.

The rearrangement links TRBV19 to TRBJ1-5; D not resolved. CDR3 length: 12 amino acids. The germline CDR1 and CDR2 sequences are LNHDA and SQIVND (reference sequence). Between the trimmed V and J ends, which lost 2 bases and 7 bases, there was a span of 6 bases. The CDR3 reads CASSILSQPQHF. In nucleotides, the CDR3 is TGTGCCAGTAGTATATTGAGCCAGCCCCAGCATTTT.

J is TRBJ1-2 and V is TRBV28, with 7 bases fitting TRBD1. Germline CDR1 reads MDHEN; CDR2 reads SYDVKM. The CDR3 runs to 16 residues. V gave up 5 bases and J gave up 1 base; unmatched junction bases: 10. The CDR3: CASSDSGTALNYGYTF. The CDR3 coding sequence is TGTGCCAGCAGTGACTCCGGGACAGCTCTTAACTATGGCTACACCTTC.

Here the CDR3 DNA reads TGTGCCAGCAGATACGGCGAGACCCAGTACTTC. This gives the protein CASRYGETQYF. The V gene is TRBV6-2 or TRBV6-3, the J gene TRBJ2-5; no firm D call. The CDR3 is 11 residues long. Trimming removed 6 bases from V and 5 bases from J, with 7 bases in between. The V gene's germline CDR1 is MNHEY and CDR2 SVGEGT.

The rearrangement uses TRBV6-2 or TRBV6-3 and TRBJ1-3; a weak D match, TRBD1 (6 bases). The CDR3 length is 17 residues. Trimming pared 0 bases from V and 0 bases from J, leaving 12 bases between. Looked up from germline, CDR1 is MNHEY and CDR2 is SVGEGT. CDR3 amino acids: CASSYSGQRISGNTIYF. DNA for the CDR3: TGTGCCAGCAGTTACTCCGGACAGCGTATCTCTGGAAACACCATATATTTT.

The CDR3 region has the DNA TGTGCCAGCAGTTCGGGACTGGCCTCGGGGGAGCAGTACTTC. Amino acids: CASSSGLASGEQYF. This chain uses TRBV27 with TRBJ2-7, with a weak D call TRBD2 (6 bases). Trimming removed 4 bases from V and 7 bases from J, with 17 bases in between. CDR1 is MNHEY, CDR2 SMNVEV, per germline (reference sequence). CDR3 size: 14 residues.

This clone was seen once. The CDR3 reads CASSAPFDRPIYEQYF. The CDR3 nucleotides read TGTGCCAGCAGTGCCCCTTTTGACCGCCCTATCTACGAGCAGTACTTC. The genes are TRBV28 and TRBJ2-7; D call uncertain. Germline V gives CDR1 MDHEN, CDR2 SYDVKM. V was clipped by 5 bases and J by 3 bases, with 20 bases between them. There are 16 residues in the CDR3.

The chain is built from TRBV5-1 and TRBJ1-2; no reliable D call. Looked up from germline, CDR1 is SGHRS and CDR2 is YFSETQ. V was trimmed by 0 bases and J by 0 bases, leaving 18 bases between them. This CDR3 region has 18 residues. CDR3 coding DNA: TGCGCCAGCAGCTTGGAGGGTTTAAGTGGAGAGACTAACTATGGCTACACCTTC. It encodes CASSLEGLSGETNYGYTF.

V gene TRBV7-9 combines with J gene TRBJ1-1; 9 bases map to TRBD1. Germline CDR1 SEHNR, CDR2 FQNEAQ (reference sequence). J gave up 5 bases and V 5 bases, and 6 bases lay outside the gene matches. The CDR3 length is 14 residues. The CDR3 bases are TGTGCCAGCAGCACGGGACAGGGACGGACTGAAGCTTTCTTT. It specifies CASSTGQGRTEAFF. The entire variable domain, with the rest obtained from reference TRBV7-9 and TRBJ1-1, is as follows: DTGVSQNPRHKITKRGQNVTFRCDPISEHNRLYWYRQTLGQGPEFLTYFQNEAQLEKSRLLSDRFSAERPKGSFSTLEIQRTEQGDSAMYLCASSTGQGRTEAFFGQGTRLTVV.

This rearrangement joins TRBV6-1 to TRBJ1-2; no firm D call. CDR3 length: 15 amino acids. V lost 3 bases to trimming and J lost 2 bases, with 13 bases between them. Germline V gene data show CDR1 as MNHNS and CDR2 as SASEGT. The DNA of the CDR3 is TGTGCCAGCAGTGAGTTTGGCAGATTAAACTATGGCTACACCTTC. It is translated as CASSEFGRLNYGYTF.

The chain uses TRBV5-1 and TRBJ2-2; a possible D gene is TRBD2 (6 bases). The V and J ends lost 2 bases and 2 bases respectively, with 10 bases between them. Germline V gene data show CDR1 as SGHRS and CDR2 as YFSETQ. The CDR3 runs to 15 residues. The CDR3 is CASSFGTANTGELFF. CDR3 coding DNA: TGCGCCAGCAGCTTTGGGACTGCCAACACCGGGGAGCTGTTTTTT.